This T cell receptor beta chain appears in the sequencing data of a study of beta chain features in type 1 diabetes. Study-wide points: The cDNA sequencing approach could over-represent high-TCR-expressing cells. Fewer insertions but more deletions were seen at VDJ junctions in type 1 diabetes patients. Whether HLA type affects TCRB rearrangement stayed undetermined in the present work.

Blood was collected once per donor into heparin, averaging about 110 mL. Expressed TCRB transcripts got sequenced, as all isolated RNA was reverse transcribed. Assay: immunoSEQ multiplex PCR; the TCRdb copy retains only in-frame clones and omits some. The data contain about 930,000 clones, roughly a sixth of them seen just once; the ten biggest clones take up 0.02% to 0.025%. With regard to this clone: Its target is not known.

Germline V gene data show CDR1 as SGHRS and CDR2 as YFSETQ. This CDR3 spans 16 amino acids. Trimming stripped 0 bases from V and 4 bases from J, with 14 bases between. The sequenced sample consisted of naive CD4+ T cells from blood. The sequence derives from a woman aged 18-30 years in good health. The gene calls are TRBV5-1 and TRBJ2-1, with a possible D match to TRBD1 (6 bases). CDR3: CASSLVAGVTYNEQFF. CDR3 coding DNA: TGCGCCAGCAGCTTGGTTGCAGGGGTGACGTACAATGAGCAGTTCTTC.